This entry lists 4 T cell receptor beta chains sequenced from one sample in a study of cytomegalovirus exposure and HLA in healthy donors. The PCR was carried out with 60 Vbeta primers and 13 Jbeta primers. Sequenced by immunoSEQ multiplex PCR; TCRdb stores in-frame clones only, minus some. Of around 200,000 clones listed, around 83% are singletons. Sequences were obtained from PBMCs. All receptors come from a girl aged 5 to 17 in good health and CMV-seronegative.

The chain uses TRBV16 and TRBJ1-2, with D unresolved. Germline CDR1 and CDR2: KGHSY and FQNENV. Trimming shortened V by 0 bases and J by 5 bases, and 10 bases separated the two germline ends. This CDR3 region has 14 residues. The CDR3 nucleotides are TGTGCCAGCAGCCAATCGTACAGTCTTTATGGCTACACCTTC. Protein sequence: CASSQSYSLYGYTF. Full variable domain (remainder filled in from reference TRBV16 and TRBJ1-2): GEEVAQTPKHLVRGEGQKAKLYCAPIKGHSYVFWYQQVLKNEFKFLISFQNENVFDETGMPKERFSAKCLPNSPCSLEIQATKLEDSAVYFCASSQSYSLYGYTFGSGTRLTVV.

CDR3 in amino acids: CASSFVAGTEAFF. CDR3 nucleotides: TGTGCCAGCAGCTTTGTAGCGGGGACTGAAGCTTTCTTT. J is TRBJ1-1 and V is TRBV5-6, with D hard to call. Germline values: CDR1 SGHDT, CDR2 YYEEEE. The CDR3 length is 13 residues. V was shortened by 2 bases and J by 5 bases, with 10 bases between the two germline ends.

J is TRBJ1-2 and V is TRBV28, with D possibly matching TRBD1 (6 bases). Germline V lookup: CDR1 MDHEN, CDR2 SYDVKM. This CDR3 spans 13 amino acids. V was shortened by 5 bases and J by 4 bases, with 11 bases between the two germline ends. The CDR3 DNA follows: TGTGCCAGCAGTCGGACGACAGGCTATGGCTACACCTTC. Encoded protein: CASSRTTGYGYTF.

The rearrangement links TRBV6-1 to TRBJ2-5; D might be TRBD2 (5 bases). Looked up from germline, CDR1 is MNHNS and CDR2 is SASEGT. V was trimmed by 6 bases and J by 2 bases, leaving 16 bases between them. The CDR3 is 15 residues long. The CDR3 DNA sequence: TGTGCCAGCAGACGGGCCGGGGATAAACAAGAGACCCAGTACTTC. This sequence encodes CASRRAGDKQETQYF.